This note documents a single T cell receptor beta chain sequence. Repertoires were generated with immunoSEQ multiplex PCR, while TCRdb's copy carries only in-frame clones and drops some. The sample has approximately 140,000 clones; over 75% are singletons. This entry belongs to a study of blood T cell repertoires in COVID-19. Per germline, CDR1 SGHDT and CDR2 YYEEEE. The CDR3 is 13 residues long. Trimming took off 2 bases at V and 4 bases at J, with 9 bases between the two ends. The chain recombines TRBV5-6 with TRBJ1-1, with D perhaps TRBD1 (5 bases). This clonotype was sampled from a man in his forties or fifties with active or convalescent COVID-19. Sequencing used peripheral blood. The CDR3 sequence: CASSFIGGTEAFF. CDR3 nucleotide sequence: TGTGCCAGCAGCTTTATCGGGGGCACTGAAGCTTTCTTT.